Listed below are T cell receptor beta chains from one sample, sequenced in a study of metastatic and nonmetastatic thyroid tumors. MiXCR reprocessed the PCR reads for TCRdb. Of 5,000 to 7,000 clones in the sample, 25% to 40% were seen once. Source material: tumor tissue. These receptor sequences come from a female donor with papillary thyroid cancer or a benign thyroid nodule (not recorded which). Some clones in this sample may be carry-over from other donors' samples. Both conserved end residues are part of each CDR3. A D gene is named only where the DNA matches it firmly. Some rows mark clone size as missing; the rest say once, few, many or name a class of expanded clone.

clone size: NA
D gene: NA
V gene: TRBV5-1
J gene: TRBJ2-7
CDR3 DNA: TGCGCCAGCAGCTTGGGACAGGACGAGCAGTACTTC
CDR3 protein: CASSLGQDEQYF

clone size: NA
D gene: NA
V gene: TRBV20-1
J gene: TRBJ2-2
CDR3 DNA: TGCAGTGCAACGAGTGGCGGGGAGCTGTTTTTT
CDR3 protein: CSATSGGELFF

clone size: few
D gene: TRBD2
V gene: TRBV6-1
J gene: TRBJ2-7
CDR3 DNA: TGTGCCAGCAGGACCCCGTGGGTGGCGGGGGGCTACGAGCAGTACTTC
CDR3 protein: CASRTPWVAGGYEQYF

clone size: few
D gene: NA
V gene: TRBV6-1
J gene: TRBJ2-7
CDR3 DNA: TGTGCCAGCAATGGGGGCTCCTACGAGCAGTACTTC
CDR3 protein: CASNGGSYEQYF

clone size: NA
D gene: TRBD2
V gene: TRBV6-4
J gene: TRBJ2-3
CDR3 DNA: TGTGCCAGCAGTTCCGACGCGGGAGGGCCAGATACGCAGTATTTT
CDR3 protein: CASSSDAGGPDTQYF

clone size: NA
D gene: NA
V gene: TRBV20-1
J gene: TRBJ1-5
CDR3 DNA: TGCAGTGCTAGAGACGCGTCTTGGGGTAATCAGCCCCAGCATTTT
CDR3 protein: CSARDASWGNQPQHF

clone size: medium-sized
D gene: NA
V gene: TRBV11-2
J gene: TRBJ2-7
CDR3 DNA: TGTGCCAGCAGCTTTCTCGGGGGCTCCTACGAGCAGTACTTC
CDR3 protein: CASSFLGGSYEQYF

clone size: NA
D gene: NA
V gene: TRBV20-1
J gene: TRBJ2-5
CDR3 DNA: TGCAGTGCTAGAGATGAAAGGGGGGGCGACGAGACCCAGTACTTC
CDR3 protein: CSARDERGGDETQYF

clone size: NA
D gene: NA
V gene: TRBV19
J gene: TRBJ2-1
CDR3 DNA: TGTGCCAGTAGTAAAAGCTCCAACAATGAGCAGTTCTTC
CDR3 protein: CASSKSSNNEQFF

clone size: NA
D gene: NA
V gene: TRBV6-1
J gene: TRBJ1-1
CDR3 DNA: TGTGCCAGCACGGGCTTCACTGAAGCTTTCTTT
CDR3 protein: CASTGFTEAFF

clone size: few
D gene: NA
V gene: TRBV7-2
J gene: TRBJ1-3
CDR3 DNA: TGTGCCAGCAGCTCGGACTCTATAACCATATATTTT
CDR3 protein: CASSSDSITIYF

clone size: medium-sized
D gene: TRBD2
V gene: TRBV4-2
J gene: TRBJ2-7
CDR3 DNA: TGTGCCAGCAGCCAAGAAAGTGACGGGACTAGCGGCTACGAGCAGTACTTC
CDR3 protein: CASSQESDGTSGYEQYF

clone size: NA
D gene: TRBD1
V gene: TRBV9
J gene: TRBJ1-2
CDR3 DNA: TGTGCCAGCAGCGAGCGGGACAGGTCAGACTATGGCTACACCTTC
CDR3 protein: CASSERDRSDYGYTF

clone size: few
D gene: TRBD1
V gene: TRBV12-3/TRBV12-4
J gene: TRBJ1-4
CDR3 DNA: TGTGCCAGCAGCTTGGACAGGAATGAAAAACTGTTTTTT
CDR3 protein: CASSLDRNEKLFF

clone size: medium-sized
D gene: TRBD2
V gene: TRBV6-1
J gene: TRBJ2-1
CDR3 DNA: TGTGCCAGCAAAGAAAGCGGGAGCTCCTACAATGAGCAGTTCTTC
CDR3 protein: CASKESGSSYNEQFF

clone size: many
D gene: TRBD2
V gene: TRBV20-1
J gene: TRBJ2-1
CDR3 DNA: TGCAGTGCTAGAGGTGGCGGGAGTAACAATGAGCAGTTCTTC
CDR3 protein: CSARGGGSNNEQFF

clone size: NA
D gene: NA
V gene: TRBV28
J gene: TRBJ2-7
CDR3 DNA: TGTGCCAGCAGATCGGGACGGATCTCCTACGAGCAGTACTTC
CDR3 protein: CASRSGRISYEQYF

clone size: few
D gene: NA
V gene: TRBV28
J gene: TRBJ1-1
CDR3 DNA: TGTGCCAGCAGTTATAGGGGAACCGGGGGCACTGAAGCTTTCTTT
CDR3 protein: CASSYRGTGGTEAFF

clone size: NA
D gene: TRBD1
V gene: TRBV20-1
J gene: TRBJ1-1
CDR3 DNA: TGCAGTGCGAGGACGGGGGCGACTGGGACAGGGAACACTGAAGCTTTCTTT
CDR3 protein: CSARTGATGTGNTEAFF

clone size: many
D gene: NA
V gene: TRBV27
J gene: TRBJ2-1
CDR3 DNA: TGTGCCAGCAGTCTTGGGGGGTTTGGTGAGCAGTTCTTC
CDR3 protein: CASSLGGFGEQFF

clone size: NA
D gene: NA
V gene: TRBV11-2
J gene: TRBJ2-1
CDR3 DNA: TGTGCCAGCAGGTTCCGGGGGTCCTCCTACAATGAGCAGTTCTTC
CDR3 protein: CASRFRGSSYNEQFF

clone size: NA
D gene: NA
V gene: TRBV14
J gene: TRBJ2-2
CDR3 DNA: TGTGCCAGCCGCCAAGACCCCACCAAGAGAGGGTTTGACGGGGAGCTGTTTTTT
CDR3 protein: CASRQDPTKRGFDGELFF